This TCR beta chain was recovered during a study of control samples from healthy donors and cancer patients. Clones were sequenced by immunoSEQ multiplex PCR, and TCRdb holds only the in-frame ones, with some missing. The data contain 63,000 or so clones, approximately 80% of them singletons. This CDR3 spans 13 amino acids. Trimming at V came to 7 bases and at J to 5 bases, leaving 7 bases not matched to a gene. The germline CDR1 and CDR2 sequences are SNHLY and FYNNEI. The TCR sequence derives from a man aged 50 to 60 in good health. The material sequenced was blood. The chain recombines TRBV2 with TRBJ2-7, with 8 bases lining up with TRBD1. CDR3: CASTDREGHEQYF. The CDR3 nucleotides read TGTGCCAGCACGGACAGGGAAGGACACGAGCAGTACTTC.